This entry lists 16 T cell receptor beta chains sequenced from one sample in a study of blood T cell repertoires in COVID-19. Sequencing was performed with immunoSEQ multiplex PCR; in TCRdb, only in-frame clones are kept and a portion is missing. The top ten clones hold approximately 2% of a sample with approximately 290,000 clones, approximately 89% of them seen once. Sequencing input: peripheral blood. The receptors were sampled from a woman aged 25 to 39 with COVID-19, enrolled during active disease.

J is TRBJ1-5 and V is TRBV2; D is unclear. Per germline, CDR1 SNHLY and CDR2 FYNNEI. Trimming removed 0 bases at V and 1 base at J, with 7 bases between. CDR3 size: 15 residues. The CDR3 bases are TGTGCCAGCAGTGAAGCGTCCGAGAGCAATCAGCCCCAGCATTTT. This encodes CASSEASESNQPQHF.

This chain links TRBV4-2 with TRBJ1-6, with D possibly matching TRBD1 (5 bases). This CDR3 spans 20 amino acids. Trimming removed 0 bases at V and 0 bases at J, with 18 bases between. The germline CDR1 and CDR2 sequences are LGHNA and YNFKEQ. The CDR3 DNA is TGTGCCAGCAGCCAAGATCATAACAGGCCGAGGAGCTCCTATAATTCACCCCTCCACTTT. Its translation is CASSQDHNRPRSSYNSPLHF.

The CDR3 protein is CASSIFRGTGVYNSPLHF. CDR3 nucleotide sequence: TGTGCCAGTAGTATTTTCCGAGGAACAGGGGTTTATAATTCACCCCTCCACTTT. The chain links TRBV19 to TRBJ1-6; 7 positions match TRBD1. Germline CDR1 LNHDA, CDR2 SQIVND (reference sequence). The V and J ends lost 3 bases and 4 bases, in that order; junction bases with no gene match: 12. The CDR3 is made up of 18 amino acids. The variable domain in full, completed from reference TRBV19 and TRBJ1-6, reads DGGITQSPKYLFRKEGQNVTLSCEQNLNHDAMYWYRQDPGQGLRLIYYSQIVNDFQKGDIAEGYSVSREKKESFPLTVTSAQKNPTAFYLCASSIFRGTGVYNSPLHFGNGTRLTVT.

This sequence joins TRBV11-2 and TRBJ1-1; D ambiguous. CDR1 and CDR2 (germline): SGHAT, FQNNGV. The CDR3 sequence is 18 residues long. V shed 2 bases and J shed 1 base, with 20 bases lying between them. Written as DNA, the CDR3 is TGTGCCAGCAGCTTAAGAGGACTCGACGATACCGGGAACACTGAAGCTTTCTTT. Its protein is CASSLRGLDDTGNTEAFF. Full variable domain (rest looked up from reference TRBV11-2 and TRBJ1-1): EAGVAQSPRYKIIEKRQSVAFWCNPISGHATLYWYQQILGQGPKLLIQFQNNGVVDDSQLPKDRFSAERLKGVDSTLKIQPAKLEDSAVYLCASSLRGLDDTGNTEAFFGQGTRLTVV.

In its sample, this clone was seen once. The chain combines TRBV5-5 with TRBJ1-2; 11 bases match TRBD1. V shed 4 bases, J shed 3 bases, and the junction held 8 bases outside the gene matches. Germline CDR1 is SGHKS and CDR2 is YYEKEE (reference sequence). CDR3 length equals 16 residues. CDR3 protein: CASSRFGTGGYYGYTF. The CDR3 DNA sequence: TGTGCCAGCAGCCGCTTTGGGACAGGGGGTTACTATGGCTACACCTTC.

V and J are TRBV19 and TRBJ2-1, with a weak D call TRBD1 (5 bases). CDR1 and CDR2 from the germline V gene are LNHDA and SQIVND (reference sequence). The CDR3 length is 12 residues. V gave up 3 bases and J gave up 9 bases, with 9 bases separating them. In nucleotides, the CDR3 is TGTGCCAGTAGTATTAACAGGATTGAGCAGTTCTTC. It specifies CASSINRIEQFF.

This sequence joins TRBV5-6 and TRBJ1-2; no clear D gene. V lost 5 bases and J lost 4, with 12 bases in between. CDR3 length: 13 amino acids. Germline CDR1 is SGHDT and CDR2 is YYEEEE. CDR3 amino acids: CASRKTSVYGYTF. Here the CDR3 DNA reads TGTGCCAGCAGAAAAACGTCGGTCTATGGCTACACCTTC.

The chain has TRBV3-1 (or the pseudogene TRBV3-2) and TRBJ1-2; TRBD1 aligns across 9 bases. The CDR3 has 15 amino acids. V trimming: 3 bases; J trimming: 7 bases; junction bases outside the gene matches: 9. CDR1 is LGHDT, CDR2 YNNKEL, per germline (reference sequence). CDR3 sequence (DNA): TGTGCCAGCAGCCAGGGACAGGGCTTGCGTTCTGGCTACACCTTC. Protein product: CASSQGQGLRSGYTF.

The gene calls are TRBV29-1 and TRBJ2-7, with D possibly TRBD2 on 5 matching bases. The CDR3 length is 13 residues. V gave up 3 bases and J gave up 7 bases, with 16 bases separating them. CDR1 SQVTM and CDR2 ANQGSEA come from the germline V gene. The CDR3 nucleotides read TGCAGCGTTGATGGTGTGGGTTCGGGGGAGCAGTACTTC. Amino acid sequence: CSVDGVGSGEQYF.

The chain couples TRBV5-4 to TRBJ1-2; D gene ambiguous. Trimming left V 5 bases short and J 0 bases short, with 14 bases between. The CDR3 is 15 amino acids. Germline V lookup: CDR1 SGHNT, CDR2 YYREEE (reference sequence). The chain's CDR3 is CASSRRAGSNYGYTF. The CDR3 DNA reads TGTGCCAGCAGTAGGAGGGCAGGATCTAACTATGGCTACACCTTC. The whole variable domain, filled in from reference TRBV5-4 and TRBJ1-2, reads ETGVTQSPTHLIKTRGQQVTLRCSSQSGHNTVSWYQQALGQGPQFIFQYYREEENGRGNFPPRFSGLQFPNYSSELNVNALELDDSALYLCASSRRAGSNYGYTFGSGTRLTVV.

This rearrangement joins TRBV25-1 to TRBJ2-1, with TRBD2 identical over 12 bases. Trimming cost V 2 bases and J 10 bases; bases outside gene matches: 6. Per the germline V gene, CDR1 is MGHDK and CDR2 is SYGVNS. This CDR3 region has 15 residues. The CDR3 loop reads CASSELAGGVSEQFF. CDR3 coding DNA: TGTGCCAGCAGTGAACTAGCGGGAGGGGTGTCGGAGCAGTTCTTC.

The chain combines TRBV18 with TRBJ2-1; perhaps TRBD2 as D (6 bases). The germline V gene has CDR1 KGHSH and CDR2 LQKENI. Trimming removed 1 base at V and 7 bases at J, with 14 bases between. The length of the CDR3 is 15 residues. CDR3 DNA sequence: TGTGCCAGCTCACCACTGGGGGGAACCCGTAATGAGCAGTTCTTC. This encodes CASSPLGGTRNEQFF.

In DNA form, the CDR3 reads TGTGCCAGTAGTATAGAAGGATCGGGGACAGGGGGTAGCTACGAGCAGTACTTC. Residues: CASSIEGSGTGGSYEQYF. The chain combines TRBV19 with TRBJ2-7, with TRBD1 identical over 11 bases. CDR1 is LNHDA and CDR2 is SQIVND in the germline V gene (reference sequence). After removal of 0 bases from V and 3 bases from J, the junction contained 10 bases not matched to a gene. The length of the CDR3 is 18 residues.

V is TRBV5-1 and J is TRBJ1-1, with D uncertain. CDR1 is SGHRS, CDR2 YFSETQ, per germline. This CDR3 comprises 13 residues. Trimming took off 2 bases at V and 0 bases at J, with 5 bases between the two ends. CDR3 in DNA: TGCGCCAGCAGCTTTGACATGAACACTGAAGCTTTCTTT. It specifies CASSFDMNTEAFF.

The chain couples TRBV5-6 to TRBJ1-2; 8 bases map to TRBD1. Germline assignment: CDR1 SGHDT and CDR2 YYEEEE. The CDR3 is 15 residues long. Trimming at V came to 4 bases and at J to 6 bases, leaving 11 bases not matched to a gene. CDR3 coding DNA: TGTGCCAGCAGCCCACAGGGGACAGGTCGAAATGGCTACACCTTC. It yields the protein CASSPQGTGRNGYTF.

V gene TRBV5-1 combines with J gene TRBJ1-1; 11 bases match TRBD1. In germline, CDR1 is SGHRS, CDR2 YFSETQ. The V gene end was trimmed by 4 bases and the J gene end by 5 bases; junction bases not matched to a gene: 13. There are 17 residues in the CDR3. The CDR3 region has the DNA TGCGCCAGCAGCCTCGGACAGGGGGCCTCTAAGTCTACTGAAGCTTTCTTT. Translated, it gives CASSLGQGASKSTEAFF.